This paragraph reports one T cell receptor beta chain. These data originate in a study of OX40 agonist ivuxolimab in advanced cancers. Study context: Dose-escalation cases comprised hepatocellular carcinoma, melanoma, renal cell or head and neck cancer.

This CDR3 is built from 14 residues. Looked up from germline, CDR1 is MNHEY and CDR2 is SMNVEV (reference sequence). V lost 6 bases, J lost 0 bases, and 11 bases lay in between. Generated by immunoSEQ multiplex PCR, the TCRdb table keeps only in-frame clones and is missing some. The profile shows about 83,000 clones, more than 70% of them singletons. This clonotype was sampled from an adult with an advanced solid tumor such as melanoma, head and neck, liver or kidney cancer. V usage is TRBV27 and J usage is TRBJ1-1; no clear D. The specimen comprised CD4+ or CD8+ T cells sorted from blood, sampled in a trial of the OX40 agonist ivuxolimab. The CDR3 nucleotides read TGTGCCAGCAGCCTAACAGTTATGAACACTGAAGCTTTCTTT. Encoded protein: CASSLTVMNTEAFF.